This T cell receptor (beta chain) stems from a study of T cell repertoires in cytomegalovirus infection. The wider study: Recently identified HLA-C-restricted CMV epitopes and well-studied HLA-B-restricted CMV epitopes were used by the study. CMV infection plus the matching HLA type was flagged by public TCR beta signatures. Study-level findings and limits: CMV carriers with the relevant HLA were identified by cumulative public TCR beta family frequency. What dominated the ex vivo response were HLA-C-restricted CMV-specific TCR beta clonotypes.

TCRdb itself ran the reads through MiXCR, one entry per CDR3 protein. The table has 700,000 to 850,000 distinct CDR3 sequences, roughly 33% seen once. The CDR3 extends over 13 amino acids. Germline V gene sequence: CDR1 SQVTM, CDR2 ANQGSEA. V was pared by 4 bases and J by 4 bases, with 13 bases between. This clonotype has only a few counts. Its antigen remains unknown. This chain uses TRBV29-1 with TRBJ1-2; TRBD1 is a possible D gene (6 bases). The sample here was cultured CD8+ T cells from PBMCs, taken from culture after CMV antigen stimulation. This receptor was obtained from a human donor in good health (CMV status not recorded). Some clones in this sample may be carry-over from other donors' samples. The CDR3 DNA sequence: TGCAGCGTTGTCCCAGGGGAAACCTATGGCTACACCTTC. Residues: CSVVPGETYGYTF.